These 27 T cell receptor beta chains share one sample of origin, sequenced in a study of blood T cell repertoires in COVID-19. Assay: immunoSEQ multiplex PCR; the TCRdb copy retains only in-frame clones and omits some. The profile shows about 150,000 clones, roughly 85% of them singletons. Sample: peripheral blood. Receptor source: a human donor in a cohort sampled during active COVID-19.

V and J are TRBV5-1 and TRBJ1-1, with D possibly being TRBD1 (5 bases). CDR3 length: 13 residues. CDR1 and CDR2 from the germline V gene are SGHRS and YFSETQ. The V and J ends lost 7 bases and 6 bases respectively, with 16 bases between them. For the CDR3, the DNA is TGCGCCAGCTCACCTAGCGGAGGGGCTGAAGCTTTCTTT. Protein: CASSPSGGAEAFF.

The rearrangement uses TRBV7-6 and TRBJ2-5; 7 nucleotides match TRBD1. The V and J ends lost 5 bases and 4 bases, in that order; junction bases with no gene match: 10. Germline loops: CDR1 SGHVS, CDR2 FNYEAQ. CDR3 size: 15 residues. The CDR3 nucleotides read TGTGCCAGCAGCCGTACTAGGGGGCCGGGAGAGACCCAGTACTTC. It is translated as CASSRTRGPGETQYF.

The V gene is TRBV5-5, the J gene TRBJ1-6; TRBD1 aligns across 7 bases. The CDR3 runs to 16 residues. V gave up 2 bases and J gave up 8 bases; unmatched junction bases: 10. The germline V gene encodes CDR1 SGHKS and CDR2 YYEKEE (reference sequence). CDR3 in DNA: TGTGCCAGCAGCTTCGACAGGGTATTACCATATTCACCCCTCCACTTT. The encoded protein is CASSFDRVLPYSPLHF.

This rearrangement joins TRBV7-9 to TRBJ1-1; D perhaps matches TRBD1 (5 bases). This CDR3 has 15 residues. Germline CDR1 is SEHNR and CDR2 is FQNEAQ (reference sequence). Trimming pared 0 bases from V and 1 base from J, leaving 9 bases between. The CDR3 bases are TGTGCCAGCAGCTTAGCGGACATACAGAACACTGAAGCTTTCTTT. This translates into CASSLADIQNTEAFF.

This clone turned up a few times. The chain uses TRBV7-3 and TRBJ1-6; D remains ambiguous. Germline CDR1 reads SGHTA; CDR2 reads FQGTGA. With 1 base removed from V and 6 bases from J, the gap between germline ends came to 4 bases. CDR3 size: 13 residues. The CDR3 region is CASSLKRNSPLHF. CDR3 nucleotides: TGTGCCAGCAGCTTAAAGCGTAATTCACCCCTCCACTTT.

V usage is TRBV30 and J usage is TRBJ2-1, with 12 bases aligning to TRBD2. This CDR3 spans 16 amino acids. Germline loops: CDR1 GTSNPN, CDR2 SVGIG (reference sequence). J was trimmed by 4 bases and V by 3 bases; bases with no gene match: 7. The CDR3 sequence is CAWSTTGTSGYNEQFF. For the CDR3, the DNA is TGTGCCTGGAGCACGACGGGGACTAGCGGGTACAATGAGCAGTTCTTC.

This chain connects TRBV15 to TRBJ1-2; no definite D call. CDR1 is LNHNV, CDR2 YYDKDF, per germline (reference sequence). This CDR3 has 15 residues. Trimming removed 1 base at V and 4 bases at J, with 13 bases between. DNA for the CDR3: TGTGCCACCAGCAGAGTGAGAGGTAGTAGCTATGGCTACACCTTC. Protein product: CATSRVRGSSYGYTF.

The chain has TRBV7-2 and TRBJ2-7; TRBD1 might be the D (6 bases). Germline V gene sequence: CDR1 SGHTA, CDR2 FQGNSA. Trimming cost V 6 bases and J 0 bases, with 12 bases left between them. The CDR3 totals 14 residues. The CDR3 is CASSRQDISYEQYF. DNA of the CDR3: TGTGCCAGCAGTAGACAGGATATCTCCTACGAGCAGTACTTC.

The V call is TRBV2, the J call TRBJ2-1; 10 nucleotides align to TRBD2. Trimming at V came to 5 bases and at J to 1 base, leaving 5 bases not matched to a gene. CDR3 length equals 16 residues. The germline V gene has CDR1 SNHLY and CDR2 FYNNEI. Here the CDR3 reads CASSPPSGSSYNEQFF. DNA of the CDR3: TGTGCCAGCAGTCCCCCTAGCGGGAGTTCCTACAATGAGCAGTTCTTC.

The V call is TRBV6-2 or TRBV6-3, the J call TRBJ2-5; 7 bases match TRBD1. The germline V gene encodes CDR1 MNHEY and CDR2 SVGEGT. The CDR3 runs to 14 residues. V trimming: 6 bases; J trimming: 4 bases; junction bases outside the gene matches: 8. CDR3 amino acids: CASRPTGERETQYF. CDR3 nucleotides: TGTGCCAGCAGGCCTACAGGGGAACGAGAGACCCAGTACTTC.

The chain joins TRBV2 to TRBJ2-5; 9 bases match TRBD2. The length of the CDR3 is 14 residues. V shed 6 bases, J shed 4 bases, and the junction held 6 bases outside the gene matches. Per germline, CDR1 SNHLY and CDR2 FYNNEI. The CDR3 here is CASRPGLARETQYF. The CDR3 DNA is TGTGCCAGCAGGCCGGGACTAGCTAGAGAGACCCAGTACTTC.

The chain couples TRBV7-9 to TRBJ2-3, with no clear D. The CDR3 has 13 residues. V was trimmed by 5 bases and J by 3 bases, leaving 9 bases between them. Germline V CDR1 and CDR2: SEHNR, FQNEAQ (reference sequence). The CDR3 spells CASSPTVTDTQYF. In DNA, the CDR3 is TGTGCCAGCAGCCCCACGGTAACAGATACGCAGTATTTT.

The chain carries TRBV5-1 and TRBJ2-3, with TRBD2 matching over 9 bases. V gave up 4 bases and J gave up 5 bases; unmatched junction bases: 14. This CDR3 has 17 amino acids. CDR1 and CDR2 from the germline V gene are SGHRS and YFSETQ. DNA for the CDR3: TGCGCCAGCAGCGTGGATTCCGCGGGAGGGTTGGAAGATACGCAGTATTTT. It encodes CASSVDSAGGLEDTQYF. Full variable domain (rest looked up from reference TRBV5-1 and TRBJ2-3): KAGVTQTPRYLIKTRGQQVTLSCSPISGHRSVSWYQQTPGQGLQFLFEYFSETQRNKGNFPGRFSGRQFSNSRSEMNVSTLELGDSALYLCASSVDSAGGLEDTQYFGPGTRLTVL.

The chain has TRBV7-6 and TRBJ2-7; 12 bases align to TRBD2. Germline CDR1 is SGHVS and CDR2 is FNYEAQ. Unmatched junction bases numbered 3, after V lost 1 base and J lost 5 bases. The CDR3 runs 15 residues. CDR3 in amino acids: CASSLVGLAGNEQYF. The CDR3 DNA follows: TGTGCCAGCAGCTTAGTCGGACTAGCGGGGAACGAGCAGTACTTC. Full variable domain (missing parts from reference TRBV7-6 and TRBJ2-7): GAGVSQSPRYKVTKRGQDVALRCDPISGHVSLYWYRQALGQGPEFLTYFNYEAQQDKSGLPNDRFSAERPEGSISTLTIQRTEQRDSAMYRCASSLVGLAGNEQYFGPGTRLTVT.

The V call is TRBV6-5, the J call TRBJ1-2; possibly TRBD1 for D (6 bases). Per germline, CDR1 MNHEY and CDR2 SVGAGI. CDR3 length: 15 amino acids. V was trimmed by 5 bases and J by 2 bases, leaving 15 bases between them. This CDR3 reads CASSPYQGSNYGYTF. For the CDR3, the DNA is TGTGCCAGCAGTCCATACCAGGGGTCCAACTATGGCTACACCTTC.

The V gene is TRBV3-1 (or the pseudogene TRBV3-2), the J gene TRBJ2-3, with D unclear. The length of the CDR3 is 15 residues. The V gene lost 0 bases and the J gene lost 1 base, with 8 bases spanning the gap. Germline lookup yields CDR1 LGHDT and CDR2 YNNKEL (reference sequence). CDR3 loop: CASSQDGVGTDTQYF. In nucleotides, the CDR3 is TGTGCCAGCAGCCAAGATGGAGTAGGCACAGATACGCAGTATTTT.

This clone was observed once. The chain is built from TRBV4-3 and TRBJ1-4; maybe TRBD1 (6 bases). The CDR3 totals 15 residues. Per the germline V gene, CDR1 is LGHNA and CDR2 is YSLEER. The ends were cut back, 3 bases at V and 8 bases at J, with 16 bases in the middle. The CDR3 DNA follows: TGCGCCAGCAGCCAGGCACTACAGGGCCGGGAAAAACTGTTTTTT. Translating it yields CASSQALQGREKLFF.

The chain is built from TRBV7-9 and TRBJ2-7; 9 nucleotides agree with TRBD2. This CDR3 has 13 amino acids. Germline trimming cut 6 bases from V and 2 bases from J; bases unmatched to any gene: 2. Germline loops: CDR1 SEHNR, CDR2 FQNEAQ (reference sequence). CDR3 amino acids: CASSLAGPYEQYF. The DNA of the CDR3 is TGTGCCAGCAGTCTAGCGGGACCCTACGAGCAGTACTTC.

The chain has TRBV5-1 and TRBJ2-7; 9 nucleotides align to TRBD2. Trimming removed 0 bases from V and 5 bases from J; junction bases left unmatched: 6. This CDR3 is 15 amino acids long. The germline CDR1 and CDR2 sequences are SGHRS and YFSETQ. The CDR3 is CASSLDGGRVNEQYF. DNA of the CDR3: TGCGCCAGCAGCTTGGACGGCGGGAGGGTCAACGAGCAGTACTTC.

CDR3: CASSLSLWGYQETQYF. The CDR3 DNA reads TGTGCCAGCAGCTTATCTCTGTGGGGCTACCAAGAGACCCAGTACTTC. The chain joins TRBV7-9 to TRBJ2-5; a possible D gene is TRBD1 (5 bases). Germline V gives CDR1 SEHNR, CDR2 FQNEAQ (reference sequence). The V end was cut by 2 bases, the J end by 0 bases, with 13 bases between. This CDR3 contains 16 residues.

The chain carries TRBV9 and TRBJ2-1; 8 bases fit TRBD1. The germline V gene encodes CDR1 SGDLS and CDR2 YYNGEE. V was pared by 0 bases and J by 2 bases, with 4 bases of the junction left unmatched. This CDR3 is built from 16 residues. CDR3 loop: CASSVGDRGPYNEQFF. CDR3 nucleotide sequence: TGTGCCAGCAGCGTAGGAGACAGGGGCCCCTACAATGAGCAGTTCTTC.

The chain links TRBV6-6 to TRBJ2-7; TRBD1 is a possible D gene (5 bases). Germline values: CDR1 MNHNY, CDR2 SVGAGI (reference sequence). CDR3 length: 13 amino acids. The ends were cut back, 4 bases at V and 1 base at J, with 8 bases in the middle. The chain's CDR3 is CASSFQGSYEQYF. DNA of the CDR3: TGTGCCAGCAGTTTCCAGGGTTCCTACGAGCAGTACTTC.

The genes are TRBV5-1 and TRBJ2-3; 8 bases map to TRBD2. CDR3 length equals 17 residues. CDR1 is SGHRS and CDR2 is YFSETQ in the germline V gene. V shed 0 bases and J 4 bases; nucleotides not matched to a gene: 10. The DNA of the CDR3 is TGCGCCAGCAGCTTGGGAGTTTTGGGGACTAGACCAGATACGCAGTATTTT. Amino acids: CASSLGVLGTRPDTQYF.

The rearrangement links TRBV28 to TRBJ1-6; perhaps TRBD1 as D (5 bases). V lost 5 bases, J lost 6 bases, and 17 bases lay in between. The germline V gene encodes CDR1 MDHEN and CDR2 SYDVKM. The length of the CDR3 is 16 residues. The chain's CDR3 is CASSGSIDRFNSPLHF. CDR3 DNA: TGTGCCAGCAGTGGTTCCATAGACAGATTTAATTCACCCCTCCACTTT.

This chain uses TRBV3-1 (or the pseudogene TRBV3-2) with TRBJ2-7, with 7 bases matching TRBD2. The trim removed 0 bases at V and 2 bases at J, leaving 7 bases unmatched. The CDR3 contains 16 residues. From germline, CDR1 is LGHDT and CDR2 YNNKEL (reference sequence). The CDR3 sequence: CASSQDSRLAPYEQYF. DNA of the CDR3: TGTGCCAGCAGCCAAGATTCTAGACTAGCCCCCTACGAGCAGTACTTC.

This chain connects TRBV5-1 to TRBJ1-5, with no clear D. Germline-derived CDR1 and CDR2 are SGHRS and YFSETQ. This CDR3 spans 13 amino acids. Trimming removed 0 bases at V and 5 bases at J, with 6 bases between. The CDR3 sequence: CASSLDLYQPQHF. DNA of the CDR3: TGCGCCAGCAGCTTGGATCTATATCAGCCCCAGCATTTT.

This clone showed up many times. The rearrangement links TRBV7-3 to TRBJ2-4; TRBD2 is a possible D gene (7 bases). V was pared by 5 bases and J by 8 bases, with 13 bases between. This CDR3 has 13 amino acids. Germline CDR1 SGHTA, CDR2 FQGTGA. The CDR3 DNA is TGTGCCAGCAGCGGAGGGGGAGGGGACATTCAGTACTTC. The encoded protein is CASSGGGGDIQYF.